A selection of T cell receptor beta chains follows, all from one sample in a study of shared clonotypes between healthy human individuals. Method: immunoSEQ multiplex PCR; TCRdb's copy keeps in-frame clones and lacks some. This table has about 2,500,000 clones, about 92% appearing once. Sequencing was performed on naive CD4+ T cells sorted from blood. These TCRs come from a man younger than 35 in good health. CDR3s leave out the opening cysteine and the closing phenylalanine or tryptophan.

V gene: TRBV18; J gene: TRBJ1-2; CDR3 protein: ASSPTGGAGGTIGYT
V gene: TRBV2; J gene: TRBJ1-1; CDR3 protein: ASTKSAEAF
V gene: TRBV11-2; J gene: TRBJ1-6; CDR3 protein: ASSLDLGVPPLH
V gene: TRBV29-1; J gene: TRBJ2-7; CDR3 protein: SVEDRANGAYEQY
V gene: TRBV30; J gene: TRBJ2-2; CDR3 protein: AWSHRGAGGPGELF
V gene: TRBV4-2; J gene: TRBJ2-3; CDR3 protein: ASGLGTSLSADTQY
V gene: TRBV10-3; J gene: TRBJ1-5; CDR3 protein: AISESGRQGNQPQH
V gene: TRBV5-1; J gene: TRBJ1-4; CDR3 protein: ASSFSGTSNEKLF
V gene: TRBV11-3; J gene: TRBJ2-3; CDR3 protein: ASSPGPETDTQY
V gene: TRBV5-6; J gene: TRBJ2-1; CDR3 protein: ASSLDRLQF
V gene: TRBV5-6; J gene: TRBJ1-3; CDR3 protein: ASSRYTSLGNTIY
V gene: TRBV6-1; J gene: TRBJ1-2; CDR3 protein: ANLDRGVFEYT
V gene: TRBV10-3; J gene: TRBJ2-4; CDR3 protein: AISESQTEIQY
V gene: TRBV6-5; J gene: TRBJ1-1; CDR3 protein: ASSYSGARNTEAF
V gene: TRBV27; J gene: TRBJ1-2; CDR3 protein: ASSSNGGSYGYT
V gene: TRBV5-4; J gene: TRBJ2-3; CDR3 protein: ASSEQAVSTDTQY
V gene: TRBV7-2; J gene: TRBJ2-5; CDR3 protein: ASSSGTGAETQY
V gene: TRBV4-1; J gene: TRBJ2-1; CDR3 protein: ASSHQRTSGRRDNEQF
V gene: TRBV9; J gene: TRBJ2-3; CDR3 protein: ASSPGLGDTQY
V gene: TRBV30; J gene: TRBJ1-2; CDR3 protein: AWIRGMGGYT
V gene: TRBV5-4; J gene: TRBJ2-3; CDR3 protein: ASSLASPLSDTQY
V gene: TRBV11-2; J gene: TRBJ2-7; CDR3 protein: ASSLAGRQGGYEQY
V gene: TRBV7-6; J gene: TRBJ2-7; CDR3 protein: ASSLAPPPGEQY
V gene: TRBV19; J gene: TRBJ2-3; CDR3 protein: ASSMGSGSTDTQY
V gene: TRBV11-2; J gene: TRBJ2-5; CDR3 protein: ASSLGLAETQY
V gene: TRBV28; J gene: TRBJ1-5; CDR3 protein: ASSSGGFSNQPQH
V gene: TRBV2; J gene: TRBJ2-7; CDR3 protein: ASTKGGGGEQY